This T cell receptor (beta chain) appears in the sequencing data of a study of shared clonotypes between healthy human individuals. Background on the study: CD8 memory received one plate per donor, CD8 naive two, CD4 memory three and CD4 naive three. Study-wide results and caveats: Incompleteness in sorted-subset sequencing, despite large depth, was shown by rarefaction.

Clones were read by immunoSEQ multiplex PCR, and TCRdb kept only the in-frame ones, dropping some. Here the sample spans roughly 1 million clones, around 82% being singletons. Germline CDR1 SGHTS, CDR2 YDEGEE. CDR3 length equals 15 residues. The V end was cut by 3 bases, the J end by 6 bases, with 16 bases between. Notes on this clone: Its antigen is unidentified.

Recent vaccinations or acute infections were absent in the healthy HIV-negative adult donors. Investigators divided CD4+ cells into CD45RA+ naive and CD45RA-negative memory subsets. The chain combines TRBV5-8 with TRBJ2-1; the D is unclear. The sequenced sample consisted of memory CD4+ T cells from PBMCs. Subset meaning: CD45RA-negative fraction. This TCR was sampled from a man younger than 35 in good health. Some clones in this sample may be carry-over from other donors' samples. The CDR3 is CASSSQKLRSNEQFF. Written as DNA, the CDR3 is TGTGCCAGCAGCTCCCAGAAGTTAAGGAGCAATGAGCAGTTCTTC.